This paragraph covers one T cell receptor (beta chain) sequence. Its antigen is unidentified. The data derive from a study of cytomegalovirus exposure and HLA in healthy donors. General observations from the study: Generally TCR sequences proved uncommon, though certain public TCRs appeared in numerous donors. TCR beta V- and J-gene trimming was later associated with a missense DCLRE1C variant.

CDR1 MNHNY and CDR2 SVGAGI come from the germline V gene (reference sequence). V lost 2 bases, J lost 0 bases, and 5 bases lay in between. This CDR3 contains 13 residues. The PCR ran on 60 Vbeta and 13 Jbeta primers. Only in-frame clones appear in the TCRdb table, and some are missing; sequencing was by immunoSEQ multiplex PCR. Of some 140,000 clones in the sample, more than 75% are singletons; the top ten hold around 13%. The chain uses TRBV6-6 and TRBJ2-7; no definite D call. The source material was PBMCs. The source of this sequence is a man aged 30 to 39 in good health and CMV-seropositive. CDR3 protein: CASSYLASYEQYF. The CDR3 DNA is TGTGCCAGCAGTTACCTGGCCTCCTACGAGCAGTACTTC.